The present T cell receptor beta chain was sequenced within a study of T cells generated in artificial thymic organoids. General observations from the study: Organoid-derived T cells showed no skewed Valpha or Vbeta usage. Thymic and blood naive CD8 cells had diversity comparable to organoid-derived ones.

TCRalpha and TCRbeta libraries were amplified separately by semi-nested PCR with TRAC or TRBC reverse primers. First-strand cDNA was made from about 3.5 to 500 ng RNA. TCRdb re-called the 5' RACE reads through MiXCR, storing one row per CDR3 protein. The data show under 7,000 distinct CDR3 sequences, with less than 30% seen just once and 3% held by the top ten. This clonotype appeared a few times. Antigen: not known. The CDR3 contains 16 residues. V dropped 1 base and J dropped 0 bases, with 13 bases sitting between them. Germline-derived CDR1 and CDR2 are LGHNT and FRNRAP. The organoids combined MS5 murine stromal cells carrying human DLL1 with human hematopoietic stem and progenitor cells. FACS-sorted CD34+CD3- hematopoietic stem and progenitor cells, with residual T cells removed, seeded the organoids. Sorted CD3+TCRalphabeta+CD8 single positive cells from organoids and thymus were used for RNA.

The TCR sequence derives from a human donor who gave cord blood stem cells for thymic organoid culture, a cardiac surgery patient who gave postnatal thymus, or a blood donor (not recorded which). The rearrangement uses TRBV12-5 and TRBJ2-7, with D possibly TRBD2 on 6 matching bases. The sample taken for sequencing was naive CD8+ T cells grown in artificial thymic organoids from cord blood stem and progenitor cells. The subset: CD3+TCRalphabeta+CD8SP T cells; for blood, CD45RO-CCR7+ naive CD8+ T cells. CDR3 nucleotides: TGTGCTAGTGGTTTGGCCGGGACTTTTCTCTCCTACGAGCAGTACTTC. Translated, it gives CASGLAGTFLSYEQYF. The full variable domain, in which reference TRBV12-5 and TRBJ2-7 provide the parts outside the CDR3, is DARVTQTPRHKVTEMGQEVTMRCQPILGHNTVFWYRQTMMQGLELLAYFRNRAPLDDSGMPKDRFSAEMPDATLATLKIQPSEPRDSAVYFCASGLAGTFLSYEQYFGPGTRLTVT.